This record concerns one T cell receptor beta chain sequence. V was trimmed by 6 bases and J by 3 bases, leaving 15 bases between them. The CDR3 sequence is 15 residues long. The germline V gene encodes CDR1 MDHEN and CDR2 SYDVKM. The record originates from a study of blood T cells in healthy people across ages. The second PCR ran about 7 to 12 cycles with a sample-barcoded 5' primer and J-beta primers. One entry per CDR3 protein results from TCRdb running MiXCR on the 5' RACE reads. Seen here are approximately 800,000 distinct CDR3 sequences, 35% to 60% observed once, and the top ten hold less than 20%.

This TCR was recovered from a man of 80 years or more in good health. The chain has TRBV28 and TRBJ1-5, with D tentatively TRBD1 (5 bases). The sequencing sample was made of blood. This chain's CDR3 is CASRARGTHNQPQHF. The DNA for the CDR3 is TGTGCCAGCAGAGCAAGGGGCACCCACAATCAGCCCCAGCATTTT.